This TCR beta chain stems from a study of CD4 T cells in lung cancer (dated by TCRdb to the late 2010s). Study-level background: In the study, blood T cells from NSCLC patients were screened for responses to candidate mutation-encoded neoepitopes, and neoantigen-specific CD4+ T-cell clones and TCRs were isolated. Lung adenocarcinoma or squamous cell carcinoma was present in the resected patients, who were aged 60 to 69 at blood donation and were mostly former smokers. Tumor and non-adjacent lung tissue came from a handful of patients undergoing curative-intent resections for stage I-III non-small cell lung cancer. Before blood donation, patients had received treatments including platinum chemotherapy, and some received nivolumab or pembrolizumab. Deep sequencing of TCRB was used to follow the frequency of neoantigen-specific clonotypes in tumor resections, non-adjacent lung and cultured T-cell products. The paper's findings and limits, for the study overall: Rather than memory responses to the cancer, some blood-derived responses might reflect cross-reactivity or in vitro priming of naive T cells.

Notes on this clone: Its antigen target is currently unknown. Base qualities are not provided; no much larger clone lies one nucleotide away.

The germline V gene (reference sequence) supplies CDR1 SEHNR and CDR2 FQNEAQ. The germline ends are 9 bases apart after V is trimmed by 3 bases and J by 0 bases. The CDR3 covers 16 residues, taking in both the cysteine and the phenylalanine. Only the CDR3 portion is preserved as DNA: 48 bases, with reading frame beginning at the first base. Library preparation used the immunoSEQ multiplex PCR assay. DNA was isolated with Qiagen DNeasy or QIAamp micro DNA kits and TCRB sequenced with the Adaptive Biotechnology human TCRB sequencing kit. TCRB libraries were sequenced on an Illumina MiSeq. The authors' analysis ran thus. TCRB sequence data were analyzed using the kit provider's software, and tumor enrichment of clonotype templates was assessed with Fisher's exact test. As stored in TCRdb, this immuneACCESS dataset retains in-frame rearrangements with V and J assigned. A fraction of the clones does not appear; measured against another copy, unresolved V genes explain less than half of the discrepancy, and the remainder lacks a known reason. The DNA was the basis for D and trimming; V, J and clone size are from that table. The sample data list under 5,000 clones, and around 69% of these were observed just once. Together, the top ten hold approximately 16% of the sample.

The sample consisted of lung tumor tissue. This TCR derives from a man in his 60s with non-small cell lung cancer. The chain joins TRBV7-9 to TRBJ1-6; the D gene lacks a confident call. The CDR3 protein: CASSFRHSSYNSPLHF. The DNA reads TGTGCCAGCAGCTTTCGACATAGCTCCTATAATTCACCCCTCCACTTT.